Below, 24 T cell receptor beta chains from the same sample are listed, as sequenced in a study of Graves' ophthalmopathy and Graves' hyperthyroidism. Amplified material comprised TCR beta CDR3 regions derived from RNA transcripts. First-round RT-PCR relied on HTBI primers, and a second-round multiplex PCR came next. TCRdb reanalysed the multiplex PCR reads using MiXCR and keeps one entry per CDR3 protein. The sample has approximately 540,000 distinct CDR3 sequences; under 45% are singletons. Sequencing was carried out using peripheral blood or thyroid tissue (not recorded which). The receptors here all came from an adult man with Graves' hyperthyroidism.

V is TRBV7-2 and J is TRBJ1-4; TRBD1 aligns across 10 bases. V lost 3 bases, J lost 4 bases, and 8 bases stayed unmatched. CDR1 and CDR2 from the germline V gene are SGHTA and FQGNSA. The CDR3 sequence is 17 residues long. CDR3 sequence reads: CASSFPPGQGLNEKLFF. The CDR3 region has the DNA TGTGCCAGCAGCTTCCCTCCGGGACAGGGGCTTAATGAAAAACTGTTTTTT.

This sequence joins TRBV7-2 and TRBJ1-6, with D perhaps TRBD1 (6 bases). The CDR3 has 16 residues. Germline V gives CDR1 SGHTA, CDR2 FQGNSA. With 5 bases removed from V and 7 bases from J, the gap between germline ends came to 18 bases. The chain's CDR3 is CASSTWTGTKNSPLHF. The CDR3, as DNA: TGTGCCAGCAGCACTTGGACCGGGACAAAGAATTCACCCCTCCACTTT.

The V gene is TRBV7-7, the J gene TRBJ2-7, with a weak D call TRBD1 (6 bases). The CDR3 contains 13 residues. Per the germline V gene, CDR1 is SSHAT and CDR2 is FNYEAQ (reference sequence). The CDR3 region is CARLQGSLGEQYF. The DNA for the CDR3 is TGTGCTAGACTACAGGGATCTTTGGGCGAGCAGTACTTC.

This chain joins TRBV2 and TRBJ1-2; no firm D call. CDR1 and CDR2 from the germline V gene are SNHLY and FYNNEI. The CDR3 is 15 residues long. Trimming shortened V by 4 bases and J by 3 bases, and 15 bases separated the two germline ends. The CDR3 sequence: CASSASRTDDYGYTF. For the CDR3, the DNA is TGTGCCAGCAGTGCATCACGGACGGATGACTATGGCTACACCTTC.

This clonotype appeared a few times. The chain recombines TRBV12-3 or TRBV12-4 with TRBJ2-3; D is possibly TRBD2 (5 bases). The CDR3 covers 13 residues. Trimming cost V 2 bases and J 9 bases, with 12 bases left between them. Written as DNA, the CDR3 is TGTGCCAGCAGTTTAAGGGTAGGAGGAACGCAGTATTTT. It specifies CASSLRVGGTQYF.

In this sample, this clonotype turned up many times. This chain uses TRBV20-1 with TRBJ2-5; possible D gene TRBD2, 6 bases. Germline loops: CDR1 DFQATT, CDR2 SNEGSKA (reference sequence). CDR3 length: 15 residues. The germline V and J ends were trimmed by 1 base and 0 bases, with 12 bases remaining between them. The CDR3 DNA follows: TGCAGTGCTAGAGCGCCGGAGGGGTACCAAGAGACCCAGTACTTC. This sequence encodes CSARAPEGYQETQYF.

The chain's CDR3 is CAISRGVTDTQYF. The CDR3, as DNA: TGTGCCATCAGTCGAGGGGTTACAGATACGCAGTATTTT. The V and J genes are TRBV10-3 and TRBJ2-3; D tentatively reads TRBD1 or TRBD2 (5 bases each). This CDR3 contains 13 residues. V dropped 5 bases and J dropped 3 bases, with 9 bases sitting between them. Germline V lookup: CDR1 ENHRY, CDR2 SYGVKD.

This clonotype was recorded many times. The chain employs TRBV29-1 and TRBJ1-2, with 11 bases that match TRBD1. Per germline, CDR1 SQVTM and CDR2 ANQGSEA. Unmatched junction bases numbered 7, after V lost 7 bases and J lost 6 bases. This CDR3 is 13 amino acids long. CDR3: CSGTGGALHGYTF. The CDR3 coding sequence is TGCAGCGGGACAGGGGGCGCGTTGCATGGCTACACCTTC.

Worth noting for this clonotype: This may be a read error, as it is one base from a much larger clone. CDR3 region: CASSVGTGGRNRGYTF. The CDR3 nucleotides are TGTGCCAGTAGTGTCGGGACAGGGGGCAGAAATCGGGGCTACACCTTC. V is TRBV19 and J is TRBJ1-2; 12 bases fit TRBD1. Germline V gene lookup returns CDR1 LNHDA and CDR2 SQIVND (reference sequence). The CDR3 loop spans 16 amino acids. Trimming took 5 bases from V and 8 from J; bases not matched to a gene: 12.

The sample holds many counts of this clonotype. The chain has TRBV15 and TRBJ2-5, with TRBD2 matching over 9 bases. The CDR3 contains 16 residues. Trimming at V came to 0 bases and at J to 5 bases, leaving 7 bases not matched to a gene. Germline V gives CDR1 LNHNV, CDR2 YYDKDF (reference sequence). The CDR3 DNA reads as TGTGCCACCAGCAGAGACGCGGGGGGGCCTGAGGAGACCCAGTACTTC. Its translation: CATSRDAGGPEETQYF.

In this sample, this clonotype turned up once. One end of the junction is discordant with germline, which a read error may explain. This sequence joins TRBV14 and TRBJ2-7; 13 bases agree with TRBD2. From germline, CDR1 is SGHDN and CDR2 FVKESK. The CDR3 sequence is 16 residues long. CDR3 sequence reads: CAGSQTGLAGTYEQYF. As DNA, the CDR3 is TGTGCCGGCAGCCAAACGGGACTAGCGGGGACCTACGAGCAGTACTTC.

This clonotype was seen more than once but under ten times. V usage is TRBV7-9 and J usage is TRBJ1-5, with 9 bases aligning to TRBD1. CDR3 length equals 15 residues. Germline-derived CDR1 and CDR2 are SEHNR and FQNEAQ (reference sequence). The ends lost 3 bases at V and 5 bases at J; junction bases unmatched: 5. CDR3: CASSFRDRADQPQHF. The CDR3 DNA sequence: TGTGCCAGCAGCTTCCGGGACAGGGCTGATCAGCCCCAGCATTTT.

This clonotype was recorded at least ten times. The rearrangement joins TRBV7-9 to TRBJ1-4; TRBD1 matches at 7 bases. Germline CDR1 reads SEHNR; CDR2 reads FQNEAQ (reference sequence). The V gene end was trimmed by 4 bases and the J gene end by 8 bases; junction bases not matched to a gene: 4. This CDR3 has 13 amino acids. CDR3 in amino acids: CASSSRGDEKLFF. CDR3 DNA sequence: TGTGCCAGCAGCTCCAGGGGGGACGAAAAACTGTTTTTT.

This clonotype was recorded a few times. The chain joins TRBV3-1 to TRBJ2-7, with a weak D call TRBD1 (6 bases). Germline loops: CDR1 LGHDT, CDR2 YNNKEL (reference sequence). The CDR3 consists of 16 residues. V lost 1 base to trimming and J lost 7 bases, with 20 bases between them. CDR3 nucleotides: TGTGCCAGCAGCCAAGTCTCGGGACACGAGGTGTTTGAGCAGTACTTC. Translation: CASSQVSGHEVFEQYF.

At least ten counts were recorded for this clonotype. The DNA of the CDR3 is TGTGCCAGCAGTTACAAAGCCGTACCAGAGACCCAGTACTTC. It codes for CASSYKAVPETQYF. The chain joins TRBV6-5 to TRBJ2-5, with D uncertain. V lost 2 bases and J lost 4, with 11 bases in between. The CDR3 runs to 14 residues. The germline gives CDR1 MNHEY, CDR2 SVGAGI.

The sample holds many counts of this clonotype. V is TRBV20-1 and J is TRBJ1-5; TRBD1 is a possible D gene (5 bases). V lost 1 base and J lost 4, with 8 bases in between. This CDR3 is built from 13 residues. In germline, CDR1 is DFQATT, CDR2 SNEGSKA (reference sequence). The CDR3 DNA sequence: TGCAGTGCTAGAGGGGGACCGAATCAGCCCCAGCATTTT. It codes for CSARGGPNQPQHF.

This clonotype was seen a single time. The conserved phenylalanine or tryptophan normally closing the CDR3 is absent here, so this likely arose from a read error. The rearrangement uses TRBV5-1 and TRBJ1-1; tentative D call: TRBD1 (5 bases). The germline V gene encodes CDR1 SGHRS and CDR2 YFSETQ. V lost 4 bases to trimming and J lost 5 bases, with 12 bases between them. The CDR3 sequence is 13 residues long. CDR3 amino acids: CASSLGGGTEAFL. CDR3 sequence (DNA): TGCGCCAGCAGCCTGGGCGGGGGGACTGAAGCTTTCCTT.

Regarding this clonotype: Sequence at one end of the junction differs from germline and may be a read error. This rearrangement joins TRBV10-3 to TRBJ1-5, with TRBD1 identical over 8 bases. The germline V gene encodes CDR1 ENHRY and CDR2 SYGVKD. The CDR3 runs 19 residues. The CDR3 sequence is CASSYSPLTGVRSNQPQHF. CDR3 nucleotide sequence: TGTGCCAGCAGTTATTCTCCACTGACAGGGGTAAGGAGCAATCAGCCCCAGCATTTT.

This clonotype has only a few counts. The V call is TRBV24-1, the J call TRBJ2-5, with D tentatively TRBD1 (6 bases). Germline values: CDR1 KGHDR, CDR2 SFDVKD. The CDR3 spans 17 residues. Trimming shortened V by 1 base and J by 2 bases, and 16 bases separated the two germline ends. The CDR3 is CATSDLGGRSSQETQYF. The DNA for the CDR3 is TGTGCCACCAGTGATTTAGGGGGTAGATCCTCACAAGAGACCCAGTACTTC.

Comment on this clonotype: A much larger clone is a single base away; this may be a read error. J is TRBJ2-7 and V is TRBV20-1; the D is unclear. CDR1 DFQATT and CDR2 SNEGSKA come from the germline V gene (reference sequence). This CDR3 is 12 amino acids long. The CDR3 here is CSASRVVYERYF. Written as DNA, the CDR3 is TGCAGTGCTAGTCGCGTAGTCTACGAGCGGTACTTC.

This clonotype was recorded only once. This could be a read error, since a much larger clone is one nucleotide away. This chain uses TRBV24-1 with TRBJ2-7; 8 bases are a match to TRBD1. CDR1 and CDR2 from the germline V gene are KGHDR and SFDVKD. V lost 2 bases to trimming and J lost 5 bases; unmatched junction nucleotides: 1. The CDR3 runs to 13 residues. This CDR3 is CATSDSDRDEQYF. The CDR3, as DNA: TGTGCCACCAGTGATTCGGACAGGGACGAGCAGTACTTC.

With regard to this clonotype: One base away lies a much larger clone, so this may be a sequencing read error. This chain connects TRBV10-3 to TRBJ1-2; D gene unclear. Per the germline V gene, CDR1 is ENHRY and CDR2 is SYGVKD. The length of the CDR3 is 13 residues. The CDR3 DNA reads as TGTGCCAGCAGTAACTCGACAACGGATGGCTACACCTTC. It is translated as CASSNSTTDGYTF.

At least ten counts were recorded for this clonotype. The chain has TRBV7-3 and TRBJ1-1, with 12 bases lining up with TRBD1. CDR1 is SGHTA and CDR2 is FQGTGA in the germline V gene. This CDR3 spans 17 amino acids. J gave up 0 bases and V 4 bases, and 6 bases lay outside the gene matches. CDR3 in DNA: TGTGCCAGCAGCTCAGGGGACAGGGGGCACCTGAACACTGAAGCTTTCTTT. Amino acids: CASSSGDRGHLNTEAFF.

Notes on this clonotype: At one boundary the junction diverges from the germline segment, which might be a read error. V gene TRBV7-7 combines with J gene TRBJ1-2; D not resolved. Germline CDR1 is SSHAT and CDR2 is FNYEAQ (reference sequence). The CDR3 covers 15 residues. CDR3 nucleotides: TGTGCTAGCAGCCCTAGGGCGGCCATGACGGATGGCTACACCTTC. Translation: CASSPRAAMTDGYTF.